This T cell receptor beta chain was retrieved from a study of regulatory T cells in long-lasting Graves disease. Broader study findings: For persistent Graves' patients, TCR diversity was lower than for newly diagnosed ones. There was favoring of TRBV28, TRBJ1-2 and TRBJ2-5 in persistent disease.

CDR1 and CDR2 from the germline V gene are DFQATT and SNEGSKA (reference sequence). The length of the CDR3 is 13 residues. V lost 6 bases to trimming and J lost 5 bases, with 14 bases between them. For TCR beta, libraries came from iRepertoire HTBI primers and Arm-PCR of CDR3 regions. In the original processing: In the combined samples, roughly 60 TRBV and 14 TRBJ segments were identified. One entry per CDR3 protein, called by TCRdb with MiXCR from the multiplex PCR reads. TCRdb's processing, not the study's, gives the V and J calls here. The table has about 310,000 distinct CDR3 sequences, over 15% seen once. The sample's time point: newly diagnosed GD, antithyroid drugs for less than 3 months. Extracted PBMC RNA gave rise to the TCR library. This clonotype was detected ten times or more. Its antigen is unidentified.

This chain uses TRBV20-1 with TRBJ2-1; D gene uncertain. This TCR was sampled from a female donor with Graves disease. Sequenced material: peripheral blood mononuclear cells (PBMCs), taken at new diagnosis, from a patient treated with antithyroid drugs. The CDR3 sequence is CSANPYQNNEQFF. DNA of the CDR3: TGCAGTGCCAACCCGTACCAAAACAATGAGCAGTTCTTC.